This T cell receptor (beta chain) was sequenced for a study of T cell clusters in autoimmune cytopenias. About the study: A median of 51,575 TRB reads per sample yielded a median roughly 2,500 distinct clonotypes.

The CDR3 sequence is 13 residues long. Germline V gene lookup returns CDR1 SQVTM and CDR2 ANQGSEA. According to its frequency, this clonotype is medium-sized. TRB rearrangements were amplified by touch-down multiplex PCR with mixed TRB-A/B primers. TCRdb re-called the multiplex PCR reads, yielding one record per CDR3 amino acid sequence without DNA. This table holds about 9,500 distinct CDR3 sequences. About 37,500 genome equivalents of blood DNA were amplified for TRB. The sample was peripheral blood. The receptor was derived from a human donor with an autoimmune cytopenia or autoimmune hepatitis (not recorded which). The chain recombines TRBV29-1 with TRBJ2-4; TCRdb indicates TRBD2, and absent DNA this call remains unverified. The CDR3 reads CSVAGIAKNIQYF.